Listed below are T cell receptor beta chains from one sample, sequenced in a study of blood T cell repertoires in COVID-19. Sequencing used immunoSEQ multiplex PCR; TCRdb keeps in-frame clones, though not all of them. The repertoire holds a few hundred thousand clones, with around 86% as singletons. The sample taken for sequencing was PBMCs or T cells enriched from blood (not recorded which). The receptors were gathered from a man under 40 who had recovered from COVID-19. Each CDR3 is given with its conserved first and last residue. A D gene is named only where the DNA matches it firmly. Size tells how often a clone was seen (once, few, many) or the class of an expanded clone, and some rows leave it out.

abundance: NA; j_gene: TRBJ2-2; d_gene: TRBD2; v_gene: TRBV15; CDR3aa: CATSARGGSSGELFF; CDR3nt: TGTGCCACCAGCGCTCGTGGCGGGAGTAGCGGGGAGCTGTTTTTT
abundance: NA; j_gene: TRBJ2-1; d_gene: TRBD2; v_gene: TRBV27; CDR3aa: CASSLAQLAVEQFF; CDR3nt: TGTGCCAGCAGTTTGGCCCAACTAGCGGTTGAGCAGTTCTTC
abundance: once; j_gene: TRBJ1-5; d_gene: NA; v_gene: TRBV12-3/TRBV12-4; CDR3aa: CASSSGYQPQHF; CDR3nt: TGTGCCAGCAGTTCAGGGTATCAGCCCCAGCATTTT
abundance: NA; j_gene: TRBJ2-2; d_gene: TRBD1; v_gene: TRBV27; CDR3aa: CASSLTGGRGELFF; CDR3nt: TGTGCCAGCAGTTTAACAGGGGGCCGGGGGGAGCTGTTTTTT
abundance: NA; j_gene: TRBJ2-1; d_gene: NA; v_gene: TRBV4-1; CDR3aa: CASSQDLGGEQFF; CDR3nt: TGCGCCAGCAGCCAAGATTTAGGCGGTGAGCAGTTCTTC
abundance: NA; j_gene: TRBJ1-1; d_gene: NA; v_gene: TRBV19; CDR3aa: CASSLRTVGRGTEAFF; CDR3nt: TGTGCCAGTAGTTTGCGGACAGTGGGGCGAGGCACTGAAGCTTTCTTT
abundance: NA; j_gene: TRBJ2-7; d_gene: NA; v_gene: TRBV27; CDR3aa: CASSFGGPTYEQYF; CDR3nt: TGTGCCAGCAGTTTTGGCGGGCCTACCTACGAGCAGTACTTC
abundance: few; j_gene: TRBJ1-1; d_gene: NA; v_gene: TRBV5-3; CDR3aa: CARSFGGTEAFF; CDR3nt: TGTGCCAGAAGCTTTGGAGGCACTGAAGCTTTCTTT
abundance: NA; j_gene: TRBJ1-2; d_gene: TRBD1; v_gene: TRBV6-5; CDR3aa: CASRKGQANYGYTF; CDR3nt: TGTGCCAGCAGAAAGGGACAGGCTAACTATGGCTACACCTTC
abundance: NA; j_gene: TRBJ2-7; d_gene: NA; v_gene: TRBV4-1; CDR3aa: CASSQLGGIPYEQYF; CDR3nt: TGCGCCAGCAGCCAACTAGGGGGAATACCCTACGAGCAGTACTTC
abundance: NA; j_gene: TRBJ2-3; d_gene: TRBD2; v_gene: TRBV5-1; CDR3aa: CASSPGTSGDFTDTQYF; CDR3nt: TGCGCCAGCAGCCCCGGGACTAGCGGGGACTTCACAGATACGCAGTATTTT
abundance: few; j_gene: TRBJ2-1; d_gene: TRBD1; v_gene: TRBV4-2; CDR3aa: CASSPRQGDEQFF; CDR3nt: TGTGCCAGCAGCCCCCGACAGGGCGATGAGCAGTTCTTC
abundance: NA; j_gene: TRBJ1-2; d_gene: TRBD1; v_gene: TRBV2; CDR3aa: CASTPGQGYYGYTF; CDR3nt: TGTGCCAGCACTCCGGGACAGGGGTACTATGGCTACACCTTC
abundance: NA; j_gene: TRBJ2-3; d_gene: TRBD2; v_gene: TRBV30; CDR3aa: CAWSSGGGLTDTQYF; CDR3nt: TGTGCCTGGAGTAGTGGCGGGGGGCTCACAGATACGCAGTATTTT
abundance: NA; j_gene: TRBJ2-1; d_gene: NA; v_gene: TRBV9; CDR3aa: CASSGVAVYNEQFF; CDR3nt: TGTGCCAGCAGCGGAGTAGCGGTTTACAATGAGCAGTTCTTC
abundance: NA; j_gene: TRBJ2-1; d_gene: TRBD1; v_gene: TRBV19; CDR3aa: CASKGDRGNYNEQFF; CDR3nt: TGTGCCAGTAAGGGGGACAGGGGAAATTACAATGAGCAGTTCTTC
abundance: NA; j_gene: TRBJ2-7; d_gene: TRBD1; v_gene: TRBV30; CDR3aa: CAWTRTGFYEQYF; CDR3nt: TGTGCCTGGACCCGGACAGGGTTTTACGAGCAGTACTTC
abundance: once; j_gene: TRBJ2-7; d_gene: TRBD1; v_gene: TRBV12-3/TRBV12-4; CDR3aa: CATSRDRAAEQYF; CDR3nt: TGTGCCACCTCCCGGGACAGGGCCGCCGAGCAGTACTTC
abundance: NA; j_gene: TRBJ1-5; d_gene: NA; v_gene: TRBV6-5; CDR3aa: CASSPDRSYQPQHF; CDR3nt: TGTGCCAGCAGCCCCGACAGGTCCTACCAGCCCCAGCATTTT
abundance: NA; j_gene: TRBJ1-2; d_gene: NA; v_gene: TRBV30; CDR3aa: CAWTTGVAGYGYTF; CDR3nt: TGTGCCTGGACAACCGGTGTAGCGGGCTATGGCTACACCTTC
abundance: NA; j_gene: TRBJ2-1; d_gene: NA; v_gene: TRBV9; CDR3aa: CASSPATSGNEQFF; CDR3nt: TGTGCCAGCAGTCCAGCCACTTCGGGCAATGAGCAGTTCTTC
abundance: NA; j_gene: TRBJ1-2; d_gene: TRBD1; v_gene: TRBV6-5; CDR3aa: CASSYYGTGYGYTF; CDR3nt: TGTGCCAGCAGTTACTACGGGACAGGGTATGGCTACACCTTC
abundance: NA; j_gene: TRBJ1-2; d_gene: TRBD1; v_gene: TRBV5-4; CDR3aa: CASSAQGATSGYTF; CDR3nt: TGTGCCAGCAGCGCCCAGGGGGCGACGTCCGGCTACACCTTC
abundance: NA; j_gene: TRBJ1-1; d_gene: NA; v_gene: TRBV10-1; CDR3aa: CASSGNQGSAFF; CDR3nt: TGCGCCAGCAGTGGGAACCAGGGATCAGCTTTCTTT
abundance: NA; j_gene: TRBJ2-5; d_gene: NA; v_gene: TRBV14; CDR3aa: CASSRRERETQYF; CDR3nt: TGTGCCAGCAGCCGCCGGGAACGAGAGACCCAGTACTTC
abundance: NA; j_gene: TRBJ1-2; d_gene: NA; v_gene: TRBV6-5; CDR3aa: CASSPQGGGGGYTF; CDR3nt: TGTGCCAGCAGTCCACAGGGCGGTGGGGGTGGCTACACCTTC
abundance: NA; j_gene: TRBJ1-1; d_gene: NA; v_gene: TRBV3-1/TRBV3-2; CDR3aa: CASSQGTANTEAFF; CDR3nt: TGTGCCAGCAGCCAAGGGACAGCGAACACTGAAGCTTTCTTT
abundance: few; j_gene: TRBJ2-2; d_gene: TRBD2; v_gene: TRBV2; CDR3aa: CASGGSGVPGELFF; CDR3nt: TGTGCCAGCGGCGGGAGCGGGGTTCCCGGGGAGCTGTTTTTT
abundance: NA; j_gene: TRBJ1-5; d_gene: NA; v_gene: TRBV6-5; CDR3aa: CASSYLGRPNQPQHF; CDR3nt: TGTGCCAGCAGTTACCTGGGGCGCCCCAATCAGCCCCAGCATTTT
abundance: NA; j_gene: TRBJ1-2; d_gene: TRBD1; v_gene: TRBV12-3/TRBV12-4; CDR3aa: CASSYRGYYGYTF; CDR3nt: TGTGCCAGCAGCTACAGGGGTTACTATGGCTACACCTTC
abundance: NA; j_gene: TRBJ1-1; d_gene: TRBD1; v_gene: TRBV10-3; CDR3aa: CAISPRGRLTEAFF; CDR3nt: TGTGCCATCAGTCCGAGGGGGCGGTTAACTGAAGCTTTCTTT